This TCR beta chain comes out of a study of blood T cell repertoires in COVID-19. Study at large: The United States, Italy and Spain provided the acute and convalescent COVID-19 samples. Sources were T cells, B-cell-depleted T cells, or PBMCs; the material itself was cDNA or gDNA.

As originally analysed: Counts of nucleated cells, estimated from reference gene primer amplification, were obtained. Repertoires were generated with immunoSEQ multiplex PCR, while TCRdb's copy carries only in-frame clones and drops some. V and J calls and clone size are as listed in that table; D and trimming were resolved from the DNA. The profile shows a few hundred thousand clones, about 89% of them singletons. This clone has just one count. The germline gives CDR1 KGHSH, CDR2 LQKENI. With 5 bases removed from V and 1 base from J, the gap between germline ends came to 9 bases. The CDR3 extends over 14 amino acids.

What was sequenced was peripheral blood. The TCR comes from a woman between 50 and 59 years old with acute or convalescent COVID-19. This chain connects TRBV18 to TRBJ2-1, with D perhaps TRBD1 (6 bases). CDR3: CASSMQGSYNEQFF. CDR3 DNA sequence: TGTGCCAGCTCAATGCAGGGGTCCTACAATGAGCAGTTCTTC.